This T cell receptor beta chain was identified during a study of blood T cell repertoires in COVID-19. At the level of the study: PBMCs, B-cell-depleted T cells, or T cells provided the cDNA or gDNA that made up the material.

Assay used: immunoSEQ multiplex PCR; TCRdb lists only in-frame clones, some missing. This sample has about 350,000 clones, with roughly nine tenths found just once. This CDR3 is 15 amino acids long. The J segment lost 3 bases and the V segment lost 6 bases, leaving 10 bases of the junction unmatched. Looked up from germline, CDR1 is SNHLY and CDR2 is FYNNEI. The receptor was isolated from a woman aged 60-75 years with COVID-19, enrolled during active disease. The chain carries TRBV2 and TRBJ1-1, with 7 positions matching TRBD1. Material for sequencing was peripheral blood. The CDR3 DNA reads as TGTGCCAGCAGAAAAAACAGGGGTAGAGACACTGAAGCTTTCTTT. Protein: CASRKNRGRDTEAFF.